Each of the 19 T cell receptor beta chains below was sequenced from the same sample in a study of T cell changes during pregnancy in multiple sclerosis. Clones were sequenced by immunoSEQ multiplex PCR, and TCRdb holds only the in-frame ones, with some missing. This sample carries about 21,000 clones, about 87% of them seen once, and the ten largest clones take 4.5% to 6%. The source material was CD8+ T cells from peripheral blood mononuclear cells, sampled after pregnancy. Receptors were obtained from a female donor in good health, enrolled as a control in a pregnancy study.

V and J are TRBV29-1 and TRBJ2-2; 9 bases align to TRBD1. Germline CDR1 reads SQVTM; CDR2 reads ANQGSEA. This CDR3 is built from 13 residues. Trimming took 6 bases from V and 5 from J; bases not matched to a gene: 4. The CDR3: CSVRDRATGELFF. The DNA for the CDR3 is TGCAGCGTCCGGGACAGGGCAACCGGGGAGCTGTTTTTT.

The gene calls are TRBV27 and TRBJ1-1; D remains unclear. Germline-derived CDR1 and CDR2 are MNHEY and SMNVEV (reference sequence). The CDR3 is 13 amino acids. With 3 bases removed from V and 7 bases from J, the gap between germline ends came to 12 bases. The CDR3 reads CASSLQAGGEAFF. For the CDR3, the DNA is TGTGCCAGCAGTTTGCAAGCAGGAGGTGAAGCTTTCTTT.

The table lists this clone with a few counts. The chain links TRBV1 to TRBJ1-2; TRBD1, as called in the table, went unchecked against the DNA. TRBV1 is described as a pseudogene. This CDR3 is 17 amino acids long. CDR3 coding DNA: TGCACCAGCAGCACAGCTCCCCCCGACAGGCGCGAGGATGGCTACACCTTC. Amino acids: CTSSTAPPDRREDGYTF.

V gene TRBV9 combines with J gene TRBJ1-5, with TRBD1 matching 9 bases. V dropped 1 base and J dropped 6; count of bases not matched to a gene: 8. CDR1 is SGDLS, CDR2 YYNGEE, per germline. This CDR3 is 16 amino acids long. CDR3 amino acids: CASSVSKQGASQPQHF. The CDR3 DNA follows: TGTGCCAGCAGCGTATCTAAACAGGGGGCTTCTCAGCCCCAGCATTTT.

The J gene is TRBJ1-6, the V gene TRBV6-6; D is uncertain. V shed 10 bases and J shed 0 bases, with 10 bases lying between them. Germline lookup yields CDR1 MNHNY and CDR2 SVGAGI (reference sequence). The CDR3 runs 14 residues. CDR3 coding DNA: TGTGCCACCTTACCTAGCTCCTATAATTCACCCCTCCACTTT. This translates into CATLPSSYNSPLHF.

V gene TRBV6-5 combines with J gene TRBJ1-2; D is ambiguous. Trimming left V 6 bases short and J 4 bases short, with 15 bases between. Germline V gene sequence: CDR1 MNHEY, CDR2 SVGAGI. CDR3 length: 14 amino acids. DNA for the CDR3: TGTGCCAGCAGGCAACCGGGGATTGGCTATGGCTACACCTTC. This gives the protein CASRQPGIGYGYTF.

The V and J genes are TRBV21-1 and TRBJ1-2. TRBV21-1 is termed a pseudogene. The CDR3 length is 17 residues. This CDR3 reads CASSPPESEERRYGYTF. The CDR3 DNA reads TGTGCCAGCAGCCCCCCCGAAAGTGAAGAGCGTCGCTATGGCTACACCTTC.

This CDR3 is CAWNGGWDEKLFF. The CDR3 DNA follows: TGTGCCTGGAATGGGGGCTGGGATGAAAAACTGTTTTTT. The gene calls are TRBV30 and TRBJ1-4; TRBD1 is a possible D gene (6 bases). Trimming took 4 bases from V and 6 from J, leaving 12 bases between them. CDR3 length: 13 residues. CDR1 and CDR2 (germline): GTSNPN, SVGIG (reference sequence).

The chain joins TRBV29-1 to TRBJ2-7; D possibly corresponds to TRBD1 (6 bases). V was cut by 4 bases and J by 4 bases, with 17 bases left in between. Germline loops: CDR1 SQVTM, CDR2 ANQGSEA. This CDR3 has 14 residues. The CDR3, as DNA: TGCAGCGTTGTCGGGACACGAGAAGATTACGAGCAGTACTTC. Its protein product is CSVVGTREDYEQYF.

The chain joins TRBV18 to TRBJ2-2; 10 bases map to TRBD2. Losses at the gene ends were 5 bases for V and 5 bases for J; bases not matched to a gene: 5. CDR3 length: 15 residues. From germline, CDR1 is KGHSH and CDR2 LQKENI. In nucleotides, the CDR3 is TGTGCCAGCTCAGTTCAGACTAGCGGGACCGGGGAGCTGTTTTTT. Protein product: CASSVQTSGTGELFF.

V usage is TRBV6-6 and J usage is TRBJ1-3, with D maybe TRBD1 (5 bases). Germline loops: CDR1 MNHNY, CDR2 SVGAGI (reference sequence). With 4 bases removed from V and 1 base from J, the gap between germline ends came to 8 bases. The CDR3 runs to 14 residues. CDR3 residues: CASSSQGSGNTIYF. The CDR3 DNA reads TGTGCCAGCAGTTCCCAGGGATCTGGAAACACCATATATTTT.

This sequence joins TRBV27 and TRBJ2-5; D not resolved. Germline CDR1 reads MNHEY; CDR2 reads SMNVEV (reference sequence). This CDR3 has 14 amino acids. The V and J ends lost 5 bases and 0 bases respectively, with 10 bases between them. This CDR3 is CASSRNTNQETQYF. The DNA of the CDR3 is TGTGCCAGCAGTCGAAACACAAACCAAGAGACCCAGTACTTC.

The rearrangement links TRBV19 to TRBJ2-7, with D maybe TRBD1 (5 bases). The germline gives CDR1 LNHDA, CDR2 SQIVND (reference sequence). V was shortened by 3 bases and J by 4 bases, with 10 bases between the two germline ends. This CDR3 is 13 amino acids long. The CDR3 region is CASSIGSGYEQYF. The CDR3 DNA reads as TGTGCCAGTAGTATCGGTTCAGGGTACGAGCAGTACTTC.

V usage is TRBV6-1 and J usage is TRBJ1-2; D uncertain. Germline CDR1 and CDR2: MNHNS and SASEGT. Trimming took off 8 bases at V and 4 bases at J, with 11 bases between the two ends. This CDR3 contains 12 residues. The CDR3 region is CASYQPVYGYTF. The CDR3 DNA reads as TGTGCCAGCTATCAACCAGTCTATGGCTACACCTTC.

The rearrangement links TRBV10-3 to TRBJ2-3; the match to TRBD1 covers 10 bases. CDR1 and CDR2 from the germline V gene are ENHRY and SYGVKD. The CDR3 has 16 residues. With 2 bases clipped from V and 3 bases from J, the junction kept 5 bases outside the gene matches. CDR3: CAISEPPGQGTDTQYF. The CDR3 DNA is TGTGCCATCAGTGAGCCGCCGGGACAGGGGACAGATACGCAGTATTTT.

This chain connects TRBV5-4 to TRBJ2-3; possible D gene TRBD1, 6 bases. This CDR3 comprises 18 residues. The germline V gene has CDR1 SGHNT and CDR2 YYREEE (reference sequence). V lost 4 bases to trimming and J lost 2 bases, with 23 bases between them. The CDR3 sequence: CASSAVLGRDKATDTQYF. The CDR3 nucleotides are TGTGCCAGCAGCGCGGTGTTGGGCCGGGACAAGGCCACAGATACGCAGTATTTT.

The chain is built from TRBV7-8 and TRBJ1-1; D unclear. CDR1 and CDR2 (germline): SGHVS, FQNEAQ. The CDR3 extends over 13 amino acids. Deletions cut 1 base from V and 8 bases from J, with 11 bases between. The CDR3 spells CASSLESVREAFF. CDR3 DNA: TGTGCCAGCAGCTTAGAGTCCGTCAGGGAAGCTTTCTTT.

CDR3 sequence: CAWGRRDSQGYGYTF. In nucleotides, the CDR3 is TGTGCCTGGGGGAGAAGGGACAGCCAAGGTTATGGCTACACCTTC. The V gene is TRBV30, the J gene TRBJ1-2; 7 bases map to TRBD1. Trimming at V came to 5 bases and at J to 5 bases, leaving 14 bases not matched to a gene. CDR1 and CDR2 (germline): GTSNPN, SVGIG (reference sequence). This CDR3 region has 15 residues.

The V and J genes are TRBV4-3 and TRBJ2-3, with a tentative D call TRBD1 (7 bases). Germline V CDR1 and CDR2: LGHNA, YSLEER. The length of the CDR3 is 15 residues. The ends were cut back, 5 bases at V and 2 bases at J, with 14 bases in the middle. CDR3 nucleotides: TGCGCCAGCAGCGTAAGACAGGGACTCACAGATACGCAGTATTTT. Translated: CASSVRQGLTDTQYF.